Below, 2 T cell receptor beta chains from the same sample are listed, as sequenced in a study of T cell clonality in common variable immunodeficiency. TCRdb keeps only in-frame clones here, not all; method: immunoSEQ multiplex PCR. This sample has more than 45,000 clones and no singletons, with about 6% in the ten largest. The sample was peripheral blood mononuclear cells. The receptors were gathered from a person aged 18 to 75 in good health.

This clone has a count of ten or more. The read finishes 3 residues shy of the CDR3 end, and the germline J gene is used to complete it. The chain has TRBV20-1 and TRBJ2-7, with TRBD1 matching over 7 bases. V shed 6 bases, J shed 2 bases, and the junction held 7 bases outside the gene matches. Germline V CDR1 and CDR2: DFQATT, SNEGSKA (reference sequence). The CDR3 spans 13 residues. The CDR3 DNA, read in part, is TGCAGTGCAAACGACAGGGCTGCCTACGAG. It encodes CSANDRAAYE. The CDR3 reads in full as CSANDRAAYEQYF.

This clone was counted many times. The read finishes 3 residues shy of the CDR3 end, and the germline J gene is used to complete it. V is TRBV4-1 and J is TRBJ2-7, with 7 nucleotides matching TRBD2. Trimming cost V 4 bases and J 4 bases; bases outside gene matches: 7. Per the germline V gene, CDR1 is MGHRA and CDR2 is YSYEKL. The CDR3 has 14 residues. Incomplete CDR3 DNA: TGCGCCAGCAGCCTTGCTTTGGGGGGGTACGAG. It codes for CASSLALGGYE. The complete CDR3 sequence is CASSLALGGYEQYF.